Presented here are 21 T cell receptor beta chains from one specimen sequenced in a study of OX40 agonist ivuxolimab in advanced cancers. Produced via immunoSEQ multiplex PCR; TCRdb's table is partial and in-frame only. The sample has more than 95,000 clones, roughly 90% seen once; the top ten hold 0.79%. This material consisted of CD4+ or CD8+ T cells sorted from blood, taken in a trial of the OX40 agonist ivuxolimab. The receptors come from an adult with an advanced solid tumor such as melanoma, head and neck, liver or kidney cancer.

V and J are TRBV19 and TRBJ2-1; 11 bases align to TRBD2. The V gene end was trimmed by 5 bases and the J gene end by 6 bases; junction bases not matched to a gene: 9. The CDR3 has 16 residues. Germline V gene sequence: CDR1 LNHDA, CDR2 SQIVND (reference sequence). For the CDR3, the DNA is TGTGCCAGTAGTTCCGTAGCGGGGGGGCTCTCCAATGAGCAGTTCTTC. Protein sequence: CASSSVAGGLSNEQFF.

The J gene is TRBJ1-4, the V gene TRBV10-2, with a possible D match to TRBD1 (5 bases). The CDR3 runs to 15 residues. The germline V gene encodes CDR1 WSHSY and CDR2 SAAADI. V gave up 2 bases and J gave up 2 bases, with 9 bases separating them. The CDR3: CASSEGTATNEKLFF. The CDR3 DNA is TGCGCCAGCAGTGAGGGGACTGCTACTAATGAAAAACTGTTTTTT.

The V call is TRBV7-8, the J call TRBJ2-1; tentatively, D is TRBD2 (6 bases). Germline V lookup: CDR1 SGHVS, CDR2 FQNEAQ. The CDR3 has 13 residues. The V gene lost 5 bases and the J gene lost 4 bases, with 9 bases spanning the gap. The CDR3 region has the DNA TGTGCCAGCAGCGTCGGGACTTACAATGAGCAGTTCTTC. This codes for CASSVGTYNEQFF. Using reference TRBV7-8 and TRBJ2-1 for the parts outside the CDR3, the full variable domain is GAGVSQSPRYKVAKRGQDVALRCDPISGHVSLFWYQQALGQGPEFLTYFQNEAQLDKSGLPSDRFFAERPEGSVSTLKIQRTQQEDSAVYLCASSVGTYNEQFFGPGTRLTVL.

J is TRBJ1-6 and V is TRBV10-1, with a weak D call TRBD1 (6 bases). CDR1 is WNHNN and CDR2 is SYGVQD in the germline V gene (reference sequence). The CDR3 length is 16 residues. The V end was cut by 7 bases, the J end by 5 bases, with 18 bases between. CDR3 coding DNA: TGCGCCAGCACCGGTCACCCGGGACATGATAATTCACCCCTCCACTTT. This translates into CASTGHPGHDNSPLHF.

The chain employs TRBV28 and TRBJ1-5; D not resolved. V lost 2 bases to trimming and J lost 7 bases, with 9 bases between them. The CDR3 is 13 residues long. Germline CDR1 reads MDHEN; CDR2 reads SYDVKM. The CDR3 loop is CASSLGGRQPQHF. The CDR3 DNA follows: TGTGCCAGCAGTTTAGGAGGGAGGCAGCCCCAGCATTTT. Supplemented by reference TRBV28 and TRBJ1-5, the full variable domain reads DVKVTQSSRYLVKRTGEKVFLECVQDMDHENMFWYRQDPGLGLRLIYFSYDVKMKEKGDIPEGYSVSREKKERFSLILESASTNQTSMYLCASSLGGRQPQHFGDGTRLSIL.

V usage is TRBV19 and J usage is TRBJ1-2; D might be TRBD1 (6 bases). The germline V and J ends were trimmed by 5 bases and 1 base, with 11 bases remaining between them. CDR1 and CDR2 from the germline V gene are LNHDA and SQIVND (reference sequence). CDR3 length: 14 residues. CDR3 DNA: TGTGCCAGTAGTTCAGGGGCTAATAACTATGGCTACACCTTC. Its protein product is CASSSGANNYGYTF.

This chain connects TRBV11-2 to TRBJ2-5; TRBD2 matches at 7 bases. The V gene's germline CDR1 is SGHAT and CDR2 FQNNGV. The V and J ends lost 4 bases and 1 base, in that order; junction bases with no gene match: 9. The CDR3 loop spans 16 amino acids. Written as DNA, the CDR3 is TGTGCCAGCAGCTCCCGAGTAGGACTAGGCCAAGAGACCCAGTACTTC. As protein: CASSSRVGLGQETQYF.

The V and J genes are TRBV11-2 and TRBJ1-4; weak D call: TRBD1 (6 bases). Per germline, CDR1 SGHAT and CDR2 FQNNGV. The V end lost 5 bases, the J end lost 3 bases, and 10 bases lay between the germline ends. There are 14 residues in the CDR3. The CDR3 sequence: CASSSRGSNEKLFF. As DNA, the CDR3 is TGTGCCAGCAGCAGCAGGGGTTCTAATGAAAAACTGTTTTTT.

The chain carries TRBV28 and TRBJ2-1; D is possibly TRBD2 (7 bases). The CDR3 has 14 amino acids. V was clipped by 6 bases and J by 10 bases, with 19 bases between them. Germline CDR1 and CDR2: MDHEN and SYDVKM. This chain's CDR3 is CASRSSRGGQEQFF. The CDR3 nucleotides are TGTGCCAGCAGAAGTTCAAGGGGGGGCCAGGAGCAGTTCTTC. The full variable domain, its missing parts supplied by reference TRBV28 and TRBJ2-1, is DVKVTQSSRYLVKRTGEKVFLECVQDMDHENMFWYRQDPGLGLRLIYFSYDVKMKEKGDIPEGYSVSREKKERFSLILESASTNQTSMYLCASRSSRGGQEQFFGPGTRLTVL.

The chain is built from TRBV7-2 and TRBJ2-7; possibly TRBD2 for D (7 bases). This CDR3 contains 15 residues. V lost 5 bases, J lost 2 bases, and 16 bases lay in between. The germline gives CDR1 SGHTA, CDR2 FQGNSA. CDR3 sequence reads: CASSRQAGATYEQYF. The CDR3 DNA sequence: TGTGCCAGCAGCCGCCAGGCGGGGGCCACCTACGAGCAGTACTTC.

The gene calls are TRBV9 and TRBJ2-2; D unclear. Germline CDR1 and CDR2: SGDLS and YYNGEE. The CDR3 consists of 13 residues. Trimming removed 0 bases at V and 7 bases at J, with 7 bases between. This chain's CDR3 is CASSVVSGGELFF. The CDR3 region has the DNA TGTGCCAGCAGCGTAGTTTCCGGCGGGGAGCTGTTTTTT.

This chain joins TRBV7-9 and TRBJ2-2, with 8 bases that match TRBD1. Germline V gene lookup returns CDR1 SEHNR and CDR2 FQNEAQ (reference sequence). The V gene end was trimmed by 5 bases and the J gene end by 1 base; junction bases not matched to a gene: 3. The length of the CDR3 is 15 residues. As DNA, the CDR3 is TGTGCCAGCAGCCCGGGACAGGTGAACACCGGGGAGCTGTTTTTT. This codes for CASSPGQVNTGELFF.

The rearrangement uses TRBV28 and TRBJ1-2, with D maybe TRBD1 (6 bases). Germline V gene lookup returns CDR1 MDHEN and CDR2 SYDVKM. Trimming removed 10 bases at V and 9 bases at J, with 24 bases between. The CDR3 runs to 14 residues. The CDR3 reads CATTTGQRTGSYTF. Here the CDR3 DNA reads TGTGCCACCACGACAGGACAGCGGACCGGGAGCTACACCTTC.

The chain carries TRBV7-2 and TRBJ2-1, with TRBD2 identical over 8 bases. With V trimmed by 3 bases and J by 3 bases, 4 bases remained unmatched. CDR1 SGHTA and CDR2 FQGNSA come from the germline V gene. The CDR3 sequence is 15 residues long. As DNA, the CDR3 is TGTGCCAGCAGCTTTTGGCGGGGGGTCTACAATGAGCAGTTCTTC. Translated, it gives CASSFWRGVYNEQFF.

This chain connects TRBV4-1 to TRBJ1-2; D remains ambiguous. Germline loops: CDR1 MGHRA, CDR2 YSYEKL. Trimming pared 4 bases from V and 6 bases from J, leaving 6 bases between. The CDR3 has 11 residues. CDR3 residues: CASSRNDGYTF. DNA of the CDR3: TGCGCCAGCAGCCGGAATGATGGCTACACCTTC.

Comment on this clone: In the same sample, other DNA sequences code for this CDR3. J is TRBJ2-5 and V is TRBV7-2; no clear D. The CDR3 contains 12 residues. The V end was cut by 3 bases, the J end by 4 bases, with 6 bases between. The germline CDR1 and CDR2 sequences are SGHTA and FQGNSA. CDR3 nucleotide sequence: TGTGCCAGCAGCTTCTATGGAGAGACCCAGTACTTC. Translating gives CASSFYGETQYF. Looking up the rest from reference TRBV7-2 and TRBJ2-5 gives the full variable domain: GAGVSQSPSNKVTEKGKDVELRCDPISGHTALYWYRQSLGQGLEFLIYFQGNSAPDKSGLPSDRFSAERTGGSVSTLTIQRTQQEDSAVYLCASSFYGETQYFGPGTRLLVL.

The gene calls are TRBV6-5 and TRBJ1-3; D is undetermined. The V gene's germline CDR1 is MNHEY and CDR2 SVGAGI. Trimming took 6 bases from V and 0 from J, leaving 12 bases between them. This CDR3 has 15 residues. The CDR3 loop reads CASRKGGSSGNTIYF. In nucleotides, the CDR3 is TGTGCCAGCAGAAAAGGCGGAAGCTCTGGAAACACCATATATTTT.

The CDR3 DNA sequence: TGTGCCAGTAATATGGGGGGTCCCTATGGCTACACCTTC. The encoded protein is CASNMGGPYGYTF. The V gene is TRBV19, the J gene TRBJ1-2; possible D gene TRBD1, 5 bases. CDR3 length: 13 amino acids. Germline values: CDR1 LNHDA, CDR2 SQIVND (reference sequence). Trimming pared 7 bases from V and 4 bases from J, leaving 13 bases between.

This chain joins TRBV28 and TRBJ1-4; 8 bases map to TRBD1. Germline-derived CDR1 and CDR2 are MDHEN and SYDVKM. The CDR3 is made up of 14 amino acids. V was pared by 2 bases and J by 10 bases, with 6 bases of the junction left unmatched. The CDR3 protein is CASSLAQGGRKLFF. CDR3 DNA sequence: TGTGCCAGCAGTTTAGCACAGGGGGGCAGAAAACTGTTTTTT.

This clone was recorded a few times. The genes are TRBV14 and TRBJ2-2; TRBD1 matches 7 bases. Per germline, CDR1 SGHDN and CDR2 FVKESK. The CDR3 runs 16 residues. Unmatched junction bases numbered 9, after V lost 8 bases and J lost 0 bases. In DNA form, the CDR3 reads TGTGCCAGCTCACGATACGGGACAGCGAACACCGGGGAGCTGTTTTTT. It encodes CASSRYGTANTGELFF. The complete variable domain, with remaining parts taken from reference TRBV14 and TRBJ2-2, reads EAGVTQFPSHSVIEKGQTVTLRCDPISGHDNLYWYRRVMGKEIKFLLHFVKESKQDESGMPNNRFLAERTGGTYSTLKVQPAELEDSGVYFCASSRYGTANTGELFFGEGSRLTVL.

The rearrangement links TRBV6-6 to TRBJ1-6; D ambiguous. The V gene's germline CDR1 is MNHNY and CDR2 SVGAGI (reference sequence). This CDR3 spans 15 amino acids. V shed 4 bases and J shed 5 bases, with 12 bases lying between them. In DNA, the CDR3 is TGTGCCAGCAGTTTAGGGCGGACGAATAATTCACCCCTCCACTTT. Amino acid sequence: CASSLGRTNNSPLHF.